These 23 T cell receptor beta chains came from one sample sequenced in a study of CD8+CD57+ T cells in acquired aplastic anemia. Researchers used genomic DNA as the template to profile TCR beta VDJ and CDR3. TCRdb re-analysed the reads in MiXCR, keeping a single row per CDR3 protein. The data show some 150,000 distinct CDR3 sequences, with more than 45% seen just once and under 1.2% held by the top ten. Before being chosen for sequencing, patients had shown CD8+CD57+ cell expansion by flow cytometry. The sequenced sample was sorted CD4+, CD8+, or CD8+CD57+ T cells (not recorded which) from PBMCs. These receptors were taken from a human donor with aplastic anemia.

The chain is built from TRBV19 and TRBJ1-4; D remains ambiguous. Germline V gene sequence: CDR1 LNHDA, CDR2 SQIVND (reference sequence). The CDR3 is made up of 13 amino acids. V lost 3 bases to trimming and J lost 8 bases, with 10 bases between them. The DNA for the CDR3 is TGTGCCAGTAGTATTCCATGGGAGGAAAAACTGTTTTTT. This codes for CASSIPWEEKLFF. Full variable domain (rest looked up from reference TRBV19 and TRBJ1-4): DGGITQSPKYLFRKEGQNVTLSCEQNLNHDAMYWYRQDPGQGLRLIYYSQIVNDFQKGDIAEGYSVSREKKESFPLTVTSAQKNPTAFYLCASSIPWEEKLFFGSGTQLSVL.

This clonotype came up once. The chain recombines TRBV5-1 with TRBJ1-2, with D perhaps matching TRBD1 (6 bases). Per the germline V gene, CDR1 is SGHRS and CDR2 is YFSETQ. Trimming took 4 bases from V and 3 from J, leaving 13 bases between them. The CDR3 length is 14 residues. DNA for the CDR3: TGCGCCAGCAGCACAGGGCCGGATGACTATGGCTACACCTTC. Its protein product is CASSTGPDDYGYTF.

This clonotype was detected only a few times. V is TRBV15 and J is TRBJ2-1, with no clear D. CDR1 and CDR2 from the germline V gene are LNHNV and YYDKDF (reference sequence). Deletions cut 0 bases from V and 0 bases from J, with 6 bases between. This CDR3 has 15 residues. CDR3 nucleotides: TGTGCCACCAGCAGAGAGGATCGCTCCTACAATGAGCAGTTCTTC. Translation: CATSREDRSYNEQFF.

This rearrangement joins TRBV20-1 to TRBJ2-1; 9 positions agree with TRBD2. The junction had 8 bases not matched to a gene; V was cut back by 3 bases and J by 8 bases. Germline CDR1 reads DFQATT; CDR2 reads SNEGSKA (reference sequence). The CDR3 sequence is 14 residues long. The CDR3 is CSASAGGPWDEQFF. DNA of the CDR3: TGCAGTGCTAGCGCGGGAGGGCCCTGGGATGAGCAGTTCTTC.

This clonotype was observed many times. The gene calls are TRBV20-1 and TRBJ1-1; 8 positions agree with TRBD1. The CDR3 has 16 residues. Per germline, CDR1 DFQATT and CDR2 SNEGSKA (reference sequence). V lost 0 bases and J lost 1; bases outside the gene matches: 7. The CDR3 here is CSARDGTGPRNTEAFF. In DNA form, the CDR3 reads TGCAGTGCTAGAGATGGGACAGGCCCCAGGAACACTGAAGCTTTCTTT.

Regarding this clonotype: Given a much more abundant clone one base away, this may be a read error. The rearrangement joins TRBV12-3 or TRBV12-4 to TRBJ2-1, with TRBD2 matching over 12 bases. This CDR3 has 16 amino acids. The CDR3 here is CTSSLGTSGYHNEQFF. DNA for the CDR3: TGTACCAGCAGTTTAGGGACTAGCGGGTACCACAATGAGCAGTTCTTC.

This clonotype was recorded at least ten times. V and J are TRBV6-1 and TRBJ2-7, with 9 bases that match TRBD2. The J segment lost 9 bases and the V segment lost 4 bases, leaving 7 bases of the junction unmatched. There are 13 residues in the CDR3. Germline values: CDR1 MNHNS, CDR2 SASEGT. The CDR3 DNA reads TGTGCCAGCAGTGCCGGGACTAGCTTCGGGCAGTACTTC. As protein: CASSAGTSFGQYF.

A word on this clonotype: A read error may be the cause here, since a much bigger clone is one base away. The chain links TRBV12-3 or TRBV12-4 to TRBJ2-3; 7 bases are a match to TRBD1. This CDR3 is 14 amino acids long. Here the CDR3 DNA reads TGTGCCAGCAGGGGGGACAGAATAACAGATGCGCAGTATTTT. Translation gives CASRGDRITDAQYF.

This clonotype was observed a few times. With a much larger clone just one base away, this may be a read error. This chain joins TRBV5-4 and TRBJ2-3; 12 positions agree with TRBD2. Germline V lookup: CDR1 SGHNT, CDR2 YYREEE (reference sequence). The CDR3 sequence is 14 residues long. The CDR3 protein is CASGLAGNTGTQYF. The DNA of the CDR3 is TGTGCCAGCGGACTAGCGGGAAACACAGGTACGCAGTATTTT.

Many counts were recorded for this clonotype. The chain has TRBV19 and TRBJ2-7; D is tentatively TRBD1 or TRBD2 (5 bases each). Germline CDR1 reads LNHDA; CDR2 reads SQIVND (reference sequence). The CDR3 sequence is 14 residues long. Deletions cut 2 bases from V and 3 bases from J, with 11 bases between. The CDR3 spells CASSITGAVYEQYF. CDR3 bases: TGTGCCAGTAGTATAACCGGGGCCGTCTACGAGCAGTACTTC.

The chain links TRBV19 to TRBJ2-7; a possible D gene is TRBD2 (5 bases). The CDR3 extends over 16 amino acids. Germline values: CDR1 LNHDA, CDR2 SQIVND (reference sequence). The germline V and J ends were trimmed by 5 bases and 5 bases, with 22 bases remaining between them. CDR3 sequence (DNA): TGTGCCAGTAGTCCTTCTACCGGGATCCCGAACCACGAGCAGTACTTC. Translation: CASSPSTGIPNHEQYF.

The chain links TRBV6-1 to TRBJ2-3; 9 bases are a match to TRBD1. The CDR3 runs to 15 residues. The V segment lost 6 bases and the J segment 3 bases; nucleotides outside the gene matches: 7. Per germline, CDR1 MNHNS and CDR2 SASEGT. Here the CDR3 reads CASRLQGARTDTQYF. CDR3 nucleotides: TGTGCCAGCAGACTACAGGGGGCACGGACAGATACGCAGTATTTT.

The genes are TRBV12-3 or TRBV12-4 and TRBJ2-7; tentatively, D is TRBD1 (5 bases). With 2 bases removed from V and 6 bases from J, the gap between germline ends came to 14 bases. This CDR3 has 14 residues. This chain's CDR3 is CASSLRVDTTEQYF. CDR3 nucleotide sequence: TGTGCCAGCAGTTTACGGGTGGACACTACCGAGCAGTACTTC.

Details on this clonotype: Germline and junction disagree at one end, which may indicate a read error. This chain joins TRBV3-1 and TRBJ2-7, with 7 bases lining up with TRBD2. The germline gives CDR1 LGHDT, CDR2 YNNKEL (reference sequence). The CDR3 runs 15 residues. CDR3 sequence (DNA): TGTGCCAGCAGCCGAAGACTAGCAGGAGATTACGGGCAGTACTTC. The encoded protein is CASSRRLAGDYGQYF.

As for this clonotype: A junction boundary mismatches the germline segment, possibly from a read error. The chain recombines TRBV11-1 with TRBJ2-1; D may be TRBD1 or TRBD2 (6 bases each). The germline CDR1 and CDR2 sequences are SGHAT and FQDESV (reference sequence). The CDR3 has 14 amino acids. As DNA, the CDR3 is TGCGCCAGCAGCTTAGGACAGCCGGGGGATGAGCAGCTCTTC. It codes for CASSLGQPGDEQLF.

The chain is built from TRBV10-3 and TRBJ2-1, with 16 positions matching TRBD2. The trim removed 8 bases at V and 8 bases at J, leaving 3 bases unmatched. The CDR3 extends over 14 amino acids. Germline CDR1 reads ENHRY; CDR2 reads SYGVKD. The CDR3 sequence: CAIGTSGGVDEQFF. The CDR3 DNA reads TGTGCCATCGGGACTAGCGGGGGGGTGGATGAGCAGTTCTTC.

Points on this clonotype: An end of the junction differs from the germline gene, which may be a read error. The chain joins TRBV19 to TRBJ1-6; no clear D. Germline lookup yields CDR1 LNHDA and CDR2 SQIVND (reference sequence). The CDR3 runs 13 residues. The CDR3 loop reads CASSGGGGSPLYF. DNA of the CDR3: TGTGCCAGTAGCGGTGGCGGTGGCTCACCCCTCTACTTT.

The rearrangement links TRBV25-1 to TRBJ2-2, with 8 bases lining up with TRBD1. In germline, CDR1 is MGHDK, CDR2 SYGVNS. The CDR3 sequence is 19 residues long. The V and J ends lost 5 bases and 3 bases, in that order; junction bases with no gene match: 17. The CDR3 spells CASSPSPLGTGRYTGELFF. Written as DNA, the CDR3 is TGTGCCAGCAGTCCGAGTCCACTAGGGACAGGCCGATACACCGGGGAGCTGTTTTTT.

The chain combines TRBV14 with TRBJ2-3; D is unresolved. Trimming removed 3 bases at V and 0 bases at J, with 7 bases between. The CDR3 spans 14 residues. Germline V CDR1 and CDR2: SGHDN, FVKESK. The CDR3 DNA follows: TGTGCCAGCAGCCAGAGATCTAGCACAGATACGCAGTATTTT. This translates into CASSQRSSTDTQYF.

This clonotype has at least ten counts. The chain uses TRBV7-3 and TRBJ2-3; no clear D. The CDR3 runs 13 residues. Trimming removed 1 base from V and 11 bases from J, with 13 bases in between. The V gene's germline CDR1 is SGHTA and CDR2 FQGTGA. The CDR3 nucleotides read TGTGCCAGCAGCTTAAGTTATGGCAGTCAGCAGTATTTT. Encoded protein: CASSLSYGSQQYF.

Of note for this clonotype: Just one base apart from a much larger clone, this may be a read error. In DNA, the CDR3 is TGCGCCAACAGCTTGGAAGCGTCCGCGAACACCGGGGAGCTGTTTTTT. It yields the protein CANSLEASANTGELFF. V and J are TRBV5-1 and TRBJ2-2, with no clear D. CDR1 is SGHRS and CDR2 is YFSETQ in the germline V gene. There are 16 residues in the CDR3.

There are many counts of this clonotype. The chain is built from TRBV20-1 and TRBJ2-1; 14 bases fit TRBD2. Trimming took 6 bases from V and 9 from J; bases not matched to a gene: 7. This CDR3 comprises 14 residues. Germline V gene sequence: CDR1 DFQATT, CDR2 SNEGSKA (reference sequence). The CDR3 region has the DNA TGCAGTGCGCGGACTAGCGGGGGGAGAGGTGAGCAGTTCTTC. It codes for CSARTSGGRGEQFF.

This clonotype was seen many times. In DNA form, the CDR3 reads TGTGCCAGCAGCCCACCCAGACAGAGTAGCAATCAGCCCCAGCATTTT. As protein: CASSPPRQSSNQPQHF. This chain connects TRBV7-2 to TRBJ1-5; maybe TRBD1 (5 bases). CDR3 length: 16 residues. The V and J ends lost 5 bases and 0 bases respectively, with 14 bases between them. The germline V gene encodes CDR1 SGHTA and CDR2 FQGNSA.